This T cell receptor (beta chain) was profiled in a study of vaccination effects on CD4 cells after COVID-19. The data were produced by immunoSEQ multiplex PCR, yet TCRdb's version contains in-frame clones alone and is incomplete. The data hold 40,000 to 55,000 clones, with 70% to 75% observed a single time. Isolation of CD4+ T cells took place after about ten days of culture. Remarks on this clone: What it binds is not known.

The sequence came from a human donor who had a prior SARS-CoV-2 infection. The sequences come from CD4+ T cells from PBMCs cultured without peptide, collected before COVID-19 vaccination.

The CDR3 sequence is CASSQEHRTSAFF. Here the CDR3 DNA reads TGCGCCAGCAGCCAAGAGCACCGGACTAGTGCGTTCTTC. The chain couples TRBV4-1 to TRBJ2-1; 7 bases agree with TRBD2. The CDR3 spans 13 residues. Unmatched junction bases numbered 8, after V lost 0 bases and J lost 15 bases. Looked up from germline, CDR1 is MGHRA and CDR2 is YSYEKL.